This record looks at one T cell receptor beta chain sequence and its context. Antigen unknown. The data were obtained in a study of type 1 regulatory T cells. Across the study: T-allo10 is an in vitro-generated, Tr1-enriched CD4 T cell product specific for alloantigen. Findings and caveats of the study: Type 1 regulatory T cells had a more restricted TCR repertoire than non-type 1 regulatory T cells.

TCRdb re-derived calls from the reads in MiXCR, one entry per CDR3 protein. The table includes fewer than 75,000 distinct CDR3 sequences, 45% to 50% detected once. CDR1 is MNHEY and CDR2 is SVGAGI in the germline V gene. The CDR3 spans 16 residues. V dropped 2 bases and J dropped 0 bases, with 11 bases sitting between them. The specimen was cultured non-Tr1 T cells, either the whole culture or a sorted T cell fraction (not recorded which). This rearrangement joins TRBV6-5 to TRBJ2-1, with unresolved D. The receptor was derived from a human donor in good health. CDR3 loop: CASSYGFIRSYNEQFF. CDR3 sequence (DNA): TGTGCCAGCAGTTACGGCTTTATCCGCTCCTACAATGAGCAGTTCTTC.